Presented here are 29 T cell receptor beta chains from one specimen sequenced in a study of Ad26.COV2.S vaccination and SARS-CoV-2 variants. Clones were sequenced by immunoSEQ multiplex PCR, and TCRdb holds only the in-frame ones, with some missing. The table includes about 400,000 clones, about 88% detected once. Treatment specified: around 19 received Ad26.COV2.S at low or high dose, single or two shots; several received placebo; per-sample allocation not given. Material that was analyzed had been drawn on day 63 after the first vaccine or placebo injection. The sample in question was peripheral blood, obtained in a trial of Ad26.COV2.S vaccine versus placebo. Receptors originate from a person between 18 and 59 years old who received the Ad26.COV2.S COVID-19 vaccine or a placebo.

This chain connects TRBV9 to TRBJ2-7; D is tentatively TRBD1 or TRBD2 (5 bases each). V shed 4 bases and J shed 6 bases, with 23 bases lying between them. The CDR3 has 16 amino acids. Germline CDR1 is SGDLS and CDR2 is YYNGEE. The DNA for the CDR3 is TGTGCCAGCAGCATGGGGACGGGCGCTAATGGGGGCGAGCAGTACTTC. Translated, it gives CASSMGTGANGGEQYF.

The chain uses TRBV13 and TRBJ2-7; 7 nucleotides align to TRBD2. CDR1 and CDR2 from the germline V gene are PRHDT and FYEKMQ (reference sequence). V was pared by 5 bases and J by 4 bases, with 5 bases of the junction left unmatched. The CDR3 has 13 residues. The CDR3 region is CASSRGRGYEQYF. The DNA of the CDR3 is TGTGCCAGCAGCCGCGGGAGAGGGTACGAGCAGTACTTC. The whole variable domain, remainder taken from reference TRBV13 and TRBJ2-7, is AAGVIQSPRHLIKEKRETATLKCYPIPRHDTVYWYQQGPGQDPQFLISFYEKMQSDKGSIPDRFSAQQFSDYHSELNMSSLELGDSALYFCASSRGRGYEQYFGPGTRLTVT.

The V call is TRBV3-1 (or the pseudogene TRBV3-2), the J call TRBJ2-2; D is unresolved. Looked up from germline, CDR1 is LGHDT and CDR2 is YNNKEL (reference sequence). The CDR3 totals 15 residues. The V end lost 3 bases, the J end lost 1 base, and 9 bases lay between the germline ends. Here the CDR3 DNA reads TGTGCCAGCAGCCACGGATCAGGGAACACCGGGGAGCTGTTTTTT. This sequence encodes CASSHGSGNTGELFF.

This clone was counted once. The V gene is TRBV28, the J gene TRBJ2-3; 12 bases line up with TRBD1. Germline CDR1 reads MDHEN; CDR2 reads SYDVKM. This CDR3 has 17 residues. After removal of 3 bases from V and 6 bases from J, the junction contained 10 bases not matched to a gene. CDR3 nucleotide sequence: TGTGCCAGCAGTTTTCCCCCTCCGGGACAGGGGGCGGATACGCAGTATTTT. Translated, it gives CASSFPPPGQGADTQYF.

The CDR3 nucleotides read TGTGCCAGCAGTGAGGGCGCCCTCTCCTACGAGCAGTACTTC. Translated, it gives CASSEGALSYEQYF. This chain joins TRBV2 and TRBJ2-7; no clear D gene. The CDR3 runs to 14 residues. Deletions cut 3 bases from V and 0 bases from J, with 9 bases between. Germline V gene data show CDR1 as SNHLY and CDR2 as FYNNEI.

The chain combines TRBV30 with TRBJ2-1, with TRBD2 matching 9 bases. The CDR3 is made up of 15 amino acids. J lost 10 bases, V lost 5 bases, and 15 bases had no gene match. Germline CDR1 and CDR2: GTSNPN and SVGIG (reference sequence). The CDR3 DNA is TGTGCCTGGGGGAGACTAGCGGATTATATACGGGAGCAGTTCTTC. Its protein product is CAWGRLADYIREQFF.

V is TRBV5-4 and J is TRBJ1-3, with 7 bases that match TRBD1. J lost 2 bases, V lost 4 bases, and 6 bases had no gene match. The CDR3 extends over 15 amino acids. Germline CDR1 reads SGHNT; CDR2 reads YYREEE (reference sequence). The CDR3 nucleotides are TGTGCCAGCAGCATCGACAGGGCAACTGGAAACACCATATATTTT. This codes for CASSIDRATGNTIYF.

The chain uses TRBV7-6 and TRBJ2-1; 7 nucleotides line up with TRBD2. Germline CDR1 is SGHVS and CDR2 is FNYEAQ. V shed 1 base, J shed 0 bases, and the junction held 6 bases outside the gene matches. This CDR3 is 17 amino acids long. CDR3 coding DNA: TGTGCCAGCAGCTTAGGACTAGCTCAGAGCTCCTACAATGAGCAGTTCTTC. Translation gives CASSLGLAQSSYNEQFF.

The V call is TRBV5-1, the J call TRBJ2-5, with D possibly being TRBD1 (6 bases). This CDR3 spans 16 amino acids. Trimming stripped 1 base from V and 2 bases from J, with 15 bases between. CDR1 is SGHRS and CDR2 is YFSETQ in the germline V gene. CDR3 sequence (DNA): TGCGCCAGCAGCTTGACCCTGCCCCAGGGGCAAGAGACCCAGTACTTC. Translation gives CASSLTLPQGQETQYF.

This clone was counted once. V and J are TRBV28 and TRBJ1-2; TRBD1 matches 8 bases. V lost 1 base, J lost 8 bases, and 6 bases stayed unmatched. The CDR3 covers 14 residues. Germline lookup yields CDR1 MDHEN and CDR2 SYDVKM. CDR3 amino acids: CASSLSDRVTGYTF. The CDR3 region has the DNA TGTGCCAGCAGTTTATCGGACAGGGTAACGGGCTACACCTTC.

V is TRBV5-1 and J is TRBJ2-1; 10 bases are shared with TRBD2. CDR3 size: 15 residues. Losses at the gene ends were 0 bases for V and 7 bases for J; bases not matched to a gene: 4. Per germline, CDR1 SGHRS and CDR2 YFSETQ. CDR3 protein: CASSLEAGGFNEQFF. CDR3 in DNA: TGCGCCAGCAGCTTGGAAGCGGGAGGGTTTAATGAGCAGTTCTTC.

The CDR3 sequence is CASSFREGHGQFF. DNA for the CDR3: TGTGCCAGCAGTTTCCGGGAAGGACATGGGCAGTTCTTC. This chain connects TRBV12-3 or TRBV12-4 to TRBJ2-1, with D perhaps assigned TRBD1 or TRBD2 (5 bases each). The CDR3 is made up of 13 amino acids. The V end was cut by 3 bases, the J end by 12 bases, with 15 bases between.

V and J are TRBV6-1 and TRBJ2-7, with TRBD2 as a possible D gene (5 bases). CDR3 length equals 14 residues. Germline V gene lookup returns CDR1 MNHNS and CDR2 SASEGT. Trimming took off 0 bases at V and 7 bases at J, with 13 bases between the two ends. CDR3 DNA sequence: TGTGCCAGCAGTGAAGCCCCGGGAAGGGAAGAGCAGTACTTC. It translates to CASSEAPGREEQYF.

V usage is TRBV6-5 and J usage is TRBJ1-1; no clear D. V lost 6 bases to trimming and J lost 1 base, with 9 bases between them. Germline V gene sequence: CDR1 MNHEY, CDR2 SVGAGI. The CDR3 has 13 amino acids. Here the CDR3 reads CASRLTANTEAFF. For the CDR3, the DNA is TGTGCCAGCAGACTCACAGCGAACACTGAAGCTTTCTTT.

CDR3 sequence (DNA): TGTGCCAGCAGCCCTAAGACAGAGGGCACTGAAGCTTTCTTT. Its translation: CASSPKTEGTEAFF. This sequence joins TRBV5-6 and TRBJ1-1; D possibly corresponds to TRBD1 (5 bases). Germline CDR1 SGHDT, CDR2 YYEEEE. With 4 bases removed from V and 4 bases from J, the gap between germline ends came to 14 bases. The CDR3 totals 14 residues.

This chain links TRBV30 with TRBJ2-7; TRBD2 matches at 7 bases. Unmatched junction bases numbered 11, after V lost 0 bases and J lost 6 bases. Looked up from germline, CDR1 is GTSNPN and CDR2 is SVGIG (reference sequence). The CDR3 extends over 15 amino acids. The CDR3 region has the DNA TGTGCCTGGAGTGTTAGGGGACTACCTTTGAGCGAGCAGTACTTC. Translated, it gives CAWSVRGLPLSEQYF.

Worth noting for this clone: The same CDR3 can be traced to other DNA sequences in this sample. V gene TRBV14 combines with J gene TRBJ1-3, with D unresolved. Germline assignment: CDR1 SGHDN and CDR2 FVKESK. V lost 6 bases, J lost 0 bases, and 6 bases lay in between. CDR3 size: 13 residues. The CDR3 region has the DNA TGTGCCAGCAGTCAGCTCTCTGGAAACACCATATATTTT. Its protein product is CASSQLSGNTIYF.

The chain combines TRBV6-6 with TRBJ1-6; D remains ambiguous. Germline lookup yields CDR1 MNHNY and CDR2 SVGAGI (reference sequence). The CDR3 runs to 13 residues. V shed 6 bases and J shed 9 bases, with 12 bases lying between them. The DNA for the CDR3 is TGTGCCAGCAGACCCTTGGAGGGTTCACCCCTCCACTTT. It translates to CASRPLEGSPLHF.

V usage is TRBV18 and J usage is TRBJ2-1; a possible D gene is TRBD2 (6 bases). The germline V gene has CDR1 KGHSH and CDR2 LQKENI. V lost 0 bases and J 4 bases, leaving 19 bases between the germline ends. CDR3 length: 18 residues. CDR3 sequence reads: CASSPPFSMDREYNEQFF. Written as DNA, the CDR3 is TGTGCCAGCTCACCACCGTTTTCGATGGACCGGGAGTACAATGAGCAGTTCTTC. Variable domain in full (rest from reference TRBV18 and TRBJ2-1): NAGVMQNPRHLVRRRGQEARLRCSPMKGHSHVYWYRQLPEEGLKFMVYLQKENIIDESGMPKERFSAEFPKEGPSILRIQQVVRGDSAAYFCASSPPFSMDREYNEQFFGPGTRLTVL.

The V gene is TRBV7-2, the J gene TRBJ2-1; tentative D call: TRBD2 (5 bases). Trimming cost V 5 bases and J 1 base, with 18 bases left between them. CDR1 SGHTA and CDR2 FQGNSA come from the germline V gene. CDR3 size: 17 residues. CDR3 DNA: TGTGCCAGCAGCCCCCGTAAGCGTCCGGGGTCCTACAATGAGCAGTTCTTC. Protein: CASSPRKRPGSYNEQFF.

This clone was found a few times. CDR3 loop: CASSAERGPFNSPLHF. The CDR3 coding sequence is TGTGCCAGCAGTGCGGAGAGGGGGCCCTTCAATTCACCCCTCCACTTT. The V and J genes are TRBV2 and TRBJ1-6; TRBD1 matches at 7 bases. V gave up 4 bases and J gave up 7 bases; unmatched junction bases: 10. CDR3 length equals 16 residues. CDR1 and CDR2 from the germline V gene are SNHLY and FYNNEI. The full variable domain, in which reference TRBV2 and TRBJ1-6 provide the parts outside the CDR3, is EPEVTQTPSHQVTQMGQEVILRCVPISNHLYFYWYRQILGQKVEFLVSFYNNEISEKSEIFDDQFSVERPDGSNFTLKIRSTKLEDSAMYFCASSAERGPFNSPLHFGNGTRLTVT.

The chain links TRBV30 to TRBJ2-3; D gene uncertain. This CDR3 region has 15 residues. Trimming pared 0 bases from V and 1 base from J, leaving 11 bases between. Germline V gene data show CDR1 as GTSNPN and CDR2 as SVGIG (reference sequence). The CDR3 nucleotides are TGTGCCTGGAGTGTTTTAGGGTTGGGCACAGATACGCAGTATTTT. This encodes CAWSVLGLGTDTQYF.

This chain joins TRBV3-1 (or the pseudogene TRBV3-2) and TRBJ2-7, with D unresolved. The V gene lost 0 bases and the J gene lost 6 bases, with 21 bases spanning the gap. The CDR3 has 17 amino acids. CDR1 and CDR2 (germline): LGHDT, YNNKEL (reference sequence). The chain's CDR3 is CASSQDLPGPVCLEQYF. The DNA of the CDR3 is TGTGCCAGCAGCCAAGACCTCCCCGGCCCGGTGTGTCTCGAGCAGTACTTC.

The CDR3 region has the DNA TGTGCCAGCAGTTACGGGGGCCTTAGCAATCAGCCCCAGCATTTT. Protein product: CASSYGGLSNQPQHF. V and J are TRBV6-2 or TRBV6-3 and TRBJ1-5; tentatively, D is TRBD1 (6 bases). CDR3 length: 15 amino acids. The germline gives CDR1 MNHEY, CDR2 SVGEGT. Trimming removed 2 bases from V and 0 bases from J, with 8 bases in between.

The chain couples TRBV9 to TRBJ1-2; maybe TRBD1 (6 bases). V shed 2 bases and J shed 3 bases, with 14 bases lying between them. CDR1 SGDLS and CDR2 YYNGEE come from the germline V gene. The CDR3 has 15 amino acids. The CDR3 DNA follows: TGTGCCAGCAGCGTCTCTTTGACAGGACACTATGGCTACACCTTC. Translation: CASSVSLTGHYGYTF.

The rearrangement links TRBV7-9 to TRBJ2-7; TRBD2 aligns across 11 bases. Germline V gene sequence: CDR1 SEHNR, CDR2 FQNEAQ (reference sequence). This CDR3 has 15 amino acids. V shed 5 bases and J 3 bases; nucleotides not matched to a gene: 6. The CDR3, as DNA: TGTGCCAGCAGCCCCGCCGGGACTAGCGGCTACGAGCAGTACTTC. Amino acid sequence: CASSPAGTSGYEQYF.

The chain couples TRBV11-2 to TRBJ2-5, with TRBD1 as a possible D gene (5 bases). CDR3 size: 13 residues. CDR1 and CDR2 from the germline V gene are SGHAT and FQNNGV. V lost 3 bases and J 6 bases, leaving 11 bases between the germline ends. CDR3 in DNA: TGTGCCAGCAGCTTGGGGCAGAAGCAGACCCAGTACTTC. Translated, it gives CASSLGQKQTQYF.

The chain recombines TRBV27 with TRBJ1-2, with unresolved D. The CDR3 loop spans 17 amino acids. Germline lookup yields CDR1 MNHEY and CDR2 SMNVEV (reference sequence). CDR3 region: CPQESPPDGTPDYGYTF. The DNA of the CDR3 is TGTCCCCAGGAGTCGCCGCCGGACGGCACACCCGACTATGGCTACACCTTC.

This chain uses TRBV6-4 with TRBJ1-4; D gene unclear. The CDR3 loop spans 13 amino acids. Trimming removed 5 bases from V and 8 bases from J, with 12 bases in between. CDR1 and CDR2 (germline): MRHNA, SNTAGT. The CDR3 DNA sequence: TGTGCCAGCAGTAGTCAGGAAGGGGAAAAACTGTTTTTT. It codes for CASSSQEGEKLFF.